The T cell receptor (beta chain) described here comes from a study of shared clonotypes between healthy human individuals. Assay: immunoSEQ multiplex PCR; the TCRdb copy retains only in-frame clones and omits some. The table lists a few million clones, approximately 93% of them singletons, with 0.39% in the top ten. V lost 2 bases to trimming and J lost 4 bases; unmatched junction nucleotides: 10. Germline loops: CDR1 SQVTM, CDR2 ANQGSEA. The CDR3 runs 16 residues. What was sequenced was naive CD4+ T cells from PBMCs. Sample subset: CD45RA+ positively selected. This receptor was taken from a young man in good health. Some clones in this sample may be carry-over from other donors' samples. J is TRBJ2-1 and V is TRBV29-1, with 8 bases matching TRBD2. The DNA for the CDR3 is TGCAGCGTTGAACCGTCCCGGGGGGGGAGGTACAATGAGCAGTTCTTC. Its translation: CSVEPSRGGRYNEQFF.